The 10 T cell receptor beta chains presented below share a single source sample, sequenced in a study of identical twins' blood T cells. TCRdb used MiXCR to reprocess the 5' RACE reads, holding one entry per CDR3 protein. The sample has fewer than 450,000 distinct CDR3 sequences; roughly 30% are singletons. The sample comprised PBMCs. The source is a woman aged 18-49 years in good health.

This clonotype has only a few counts. The CDR3 region is CASSLAPRVAEQFF. DNA of the CDR3: TGTGCCAGCAGCTTAGCTCCCAGGGTCGCTGAGCAGTTCTTC. V is TRBV7-9 and J is TRBJ2-1, with a possible D match to TRBD1 (5 bases). Trimming shortened V by 0 bases and J by 9 bases, and 12 bases separated the two germline ends. Germline lookup yields CDR1 SEHNR and CDR2 FQNEAQ (reference sequence). The CDR3 extends over 14 amino acids.

This clonotype was found many times. The chain combines TRBV28 with TRBJ2-2; 10 positions match TRBD2. With 10 bases clipped from V and 7 bases from J, the junction kept 6 bases outside the gene matches. Germline CDR1 reads MDHEN; CDR2 reads SYDVKM. CDR3 size: 13 residues. CDR3 coding DNA: TGTGCCACCCCGGGACTAGCGAACGGGGAGCTGTTTTTT. As protein: CATPGLANGELFF.

At least ten counts were recorded for this clonotype. The rearrangement links TRBV6-1 to TRBJ2-1; 7 nucleotides agree with TRBD1. J was trimmed by 6 bases and V by 1 base; bases with no gene match: 6. This CDR3 is 15 amino acids long. In germline, CDR1 is MNHNS, CDR2 SASEGT. In DNA, the CDR3 is TGTGCCAGCAGTGAAGGACAGGGAGCCTCCAATGAGCAGTTCTTC. Translation gives CASSEGQGASNEQFF.

This clonotype was seen only a few times. A junction end diverges from the germline sequence, so it may reflect a read error. This chain connects TRBV7-9 to TRBJ1-1; 7 nucleotides align to TRBD1. Per germline, CDR1 SEHNR and CDR2 FQNEAQ (reference sequence). This CDR3 spans 14 amino acids. DNA of the CDR3: TGTGCCAGCAGCTCGACAGGACAGGCAAGGCGGGTGGTTTTT. This sequence encodes CASSSTGQARRVVF.

This clonotype was found many times. The J gene is TRBJ1-1, the V gene TRBV5-1, with D possibly matching TRBD1 (6 bases). CDR1 and CDR2 from the germline V gene are SGHRS and YFSETQ. With 0 bases removed from V and 4 bases from J, the gap between germline ends came to 10 bases. CDR3 length: 14 amino acids. CDR3: CASSLGGRGTEAFF. The DNA for the CDR3 is TGCGCCAGCAGCTTGGGTGGCAGGGGCACTGAAGCTTTCTTT.

The chain links TRBV7-6 to TRBJ2-1, with D perhaps assigned TRBD1 or TRBD2 (6 bases each). Germline V gene data show CDR1 as SGHVS and CDR2 as FNYEAQ. The CDR3 is 12 amino acids. V lost 1 base to trimming and J lost 13 bases, with 11 bases between them. The CDR3 loop reads CASSLEGGVQFF. CDR3 nucleotides: TGTGCCAGCAGCTTAGAGGGGGGCGTACAGTTCTTC.

The V gene is TRBV29-1, the J gene TRBJ1-2, with D possibly matching TRBD1 (5 bases). This CDR3 spans 14 amino acids. The V gene lost 3 bases and the J gene lost 4 bases, with 15 bases spanning the gap. Germline-derived CDR1 and CDR2 are SQVTM and ANQGSEA. CDR3 loop: CSVEVGSGAYGYTF. The CDR3 DNA reads TGCAGCGTTGAGGTCGGCTCTGGGGCCTATGGCTACACCTTC.

The CDR3 region is CAGDLHGGEDTQYF. Here the CDR3 DNA reads TGTGCCGGCGACCTACACGGGGGGGAAGATACGCAGTATTTT. The gene calls are TRBV6-6 and TRBJ2-3; 8 bases align to TRBD2. The J segment lost 5 bases and the V segment lost 11 bases, leaving 12 bases of the junction unmatched. The CDR3 has 14 residues. Germline V lookup: CDR1 MNHNY, CDR2 SVGAGI (reference sequence).

This sequence joins TRBV2 and TRBJ1-2; 9 bases match TRBD1. CDR3 length: 12 residues. The trim removed 6 bases at V and 8 bases at J, leaving 4 bases unmatched. Germline V gives CDR1 SNHLY, CDR2 FYNNEI. The CDR3 DNA reads as TGTGCCAGCAGAACAGGGGGCAGCGGCTACACCTTC. Its translation is CASRTGGSGYTF.

The table lists this clonotype with a few counts. V and J are TRBV29-1 and TRBJ1-2; D perhaps matches TRBD1 (6 bases). This CDR3 is 13 amino acids long. V was cut by 7 bases and J by 2 bases, with 14 bases left in between. Germline V gives CDR1 SQVTM, CDR2 ANQGSEA. In DNA form, the CDR3 reads TGCAGCGCCGTGCTTCAGGGGAACTATGGCTACACCTTC. This codes for CSAVLQGNYGYTF.